Below are 12 T cell receptor beta chains sequenced from a single sample in a study of blood T cell repertoires in COVID-19. The assay was immunoSEQ multiplex PCR, and TCRdb's table has in-frame clones only and misses some. The table lists about 330,000 clones, roughly 88% of them singletons. The sample taken for sequencing was peripheral blood. The receptors here all came from a woman aged 45-65 years with active or convalescent COVID-19.

The chain joins TRBV15 to TRBJ2-7; D is ambiguous. The V gene lost 0 bases and the J gene lost 3 bases, with 9 bases spanning the gap. Germline values: CDR1 LNHNV, CDR2 YYDKDF (reference sequence). CDR3 length equals 14 residues. The CDR3 sequence is CATSRDRFFYEQYF. In nucleotides, the CDR3 is TGTGCCACCAGCAGAGACAGGTTCTTCTACGAGCAGTACTTC.

The rearrangement uses TRBV3-1 (or the pseudogene TRBV3-2) and TRBJ1-5; D remains unclear. The CDR3 runs 14 residues. CDR1 and CDR2 (germline): LGHDT, YNNKEL (reference sequence). V was cut by 0 bases and J by 3 bases, with 6 bases left in between. CDR3 loop: CASSQDRVNQPQHF. For the CDR3, the DNA is TGTGCCAGCAGCCAAGACCGGGTCAATCAGCCCCAGCATTTT.

Here the CDR3 reads CASSLGDRGPEETQYF. CDR3 in DNA: TGTGCCAGCAGCTTAGGGGACAGGGGGCCAGAAGAGACCCAGTACTTC. The chain carries TRBV11-2 and TRBJ2-5, with 12 bases lining up with TRBD1. V shed 1 base, J shed 3 bases, and the junction held 3 bases outside the gene matches. Germline V lookup: CDR1 SGHAT, CDR2 FQNNGV. The CDR3 contains 16 residues.

This clone occurred once. The CDR3 DNA reads as TGTGCCAGCAGTGGAACTTATTTTAAGGGGACAGGAGACGGGTCCTACGAGCAGTACTTC. It translates to CASSGTYFKGTGDGSYEQYF. The rearrangement joins TRBV28 to TRBJ2-7; 8 positions match TRBD1. The CDR3 loop spans 20 amino acids. The V and J ends lost 5 bases and 1 base, in that order; junction bases with no gene match: 22. Germline V gene data show CDR1 as MDHEN and CDR2 as SYDVKM.

The chain links TRBV30 to TRBJ1-5, with D perhaps matching TRBD1 (6 bases). Germline V lookup: CDR1 GTSNPN, CDR2 SVGIG (reference sequence). Trimming took off 3 bases at V and 4 bases at J, with 13 bases between the two ends. CDR3 length equals 14 residues. The CDR3 loop reads CAWSRTELNQPQHF. DNA for the CDR3: TGTGCCTGGAGCCGGACAGAATTAAATCAGCCCCAGCATTTT.

The CDR3 DNA reads as TGTGCCAGCTCACTATCTTCGCGTCTACTCGAGGGAGAGACCCAGTACTTC. As protein: CASSLSSRLLEGETQYF. The chain recombines TRBV18 with TRBJ2-5; the D gene is possibly TRBD2 (5 bases). Trimming took off 4 bases at V and 4 bases at J, with 22 bases between the two ends. The CDR3 extends over 17 amino acids. The germline CDR1 and CDR2 sequences are KGHSH and LQKENI. The variable domain in full, with the rest retrieved from reference TRBV18 and TRBJ2-5, is NAGVMQNPRHLVRRRGQEARLRCSPMKGHSHVYWYRQLPEEGLKFMVYLQKENIIDESGMPKERFSAEFPKEGPSILRIQQVVRGDSAAYFCASSLSSRLLEGETQYFGPGTRLLVL.

This clone has a single count. The rearrangement uses TRBV2 and TRBJ2-1; 10 bases align to TRBD1. CDR1 is SNHLY, CDR2 FYNNEI, per germline. CDR3 length: 16 residues. V lost 4 bases and J lost 9; bases outside the gene matches: 12. CDR3 nucleotides: TGTGCCAGCAGTGGACAGGGGGCGCCCCTAGGGAGTGAGCAGTTCTTC. Protein sequence: CASSGQGAPLGSEQFF.

This rearrangement joins TRBV9 to TRBJ2-3; 7 bases map to TRBD2. From germline, CDR1 is SGDLS and CDR2 YYNGEE. There are 14 residues in the CDR3. Trimming at V came to 0 bases and at J to 6 bases, leaving 4 bases not matched to a gene. The CDR3 is CASSVGGGDDTQYF. In DNA, the CDR3 is TGTGCCAGCAGCGTAGGCGGGGGTGACGATACGCAGTATTTT.

V usage is TRBV20-1 and J usage is TRBJ2-3; D uncertain. The V gene lost 6 bases and the J gene lost 5 bases, with 9 bases spanning the gap. Germline CDR1 DFQATT, CDR2 SNEGSKA (reference sequence). There are 11 residues in the CDR3. In DNA form, the CDR3 reads TGCAGTGCCGAACTACTAGATACGCAGTATTTT. It specifies CSAELLDTQYF.

The genes are TRBV28 and TRBJ1-5; 12 bases agree with TRBD1. J was trimmed by 4 bases and V by 6 bases; bases with no gene match: 4. Looked up from germline, CDR1 is MDHEN and CDR2 is SYDVKM. The CDR3 has 15 amino acids. The CDR3 spells CASRGQGAGNQPQHF. The CDR3 DNA sequence: TGTGCCAGCAGGGGACAGGGGGCGGGGAATCAGCCCCAGCATTTT.

The V gene is TRBV18, the J gene TRBJ1-6; the match to TRBD1 covers 8 bases. Germline V gives CDR1 KGHSH, CDR2 LQKENI. The CDR3 consists of 15 residues. J was trimmed by 8 bases and V by 3 bases; bases with no gene match: 6. The CDR3 DNA follows: TGTGCCAGCTCACCCCAGGCAGGGGGCCATTCACCCCTCCACTTT. It yields the protein CASSPQAGGHSPLHF.

This clone appeared a few times. The rearrangement links TRBV5-1 to TRBJ1-2, with TRBD1 matching 9 bases. The CDR3 is made up of 12 amino acids. The germline gives CDR1 SGHRS, CDR2 YFSETQ. V was pared by 9 bases and J by 8 bases, with 8 bases of the junction left unmatched. The DNA of the CDR3 is TGCGCCACCTCACAGGGGGCTGAAGGCTACACCTTC. This sequence encodes CATSQGAEGYTF.